A single sample is the source of the 18 T cell receptor beta chains below, sequenced in a study of patients and donors after allogeneic stem cell transplantation. TCRdb re-called the RT-PCR reads through MiXCR, storing one row per CDR3 protein. The repertoire holds approximately 170,000 distinct CDR3 sequences, 24% seen once, with 26% in the top ten. Sequencing was done on a sample of blood, either unsorted or a sorted T cell fraction (not recorded which). These receptors all stem from a human donor who was either an allogeneic HSCT recipient or a stem cell or donor lymphocyte infusion donor (not recorded which). It is not recorded whose cells these are; they may come from a transplant donor.

The chain carries TRBV7-6 and TRBJ1-1, with no clear D. There are 14 residues in the CDR3. Trimming left V 1 base short and J 7 bases short, with 13 bases between. CDR1 and CDR2 (germline): SGHVS, FNYEAQ. The CDR3 DNA sequence: TGTGCCAGCAGCTTAGAGGCCAGCCCTGTTGAAGCTTTCTTT. Translating gives CASSLEASPVEAFF.

This rearrangement joins TRBV5-6 to TRBJ1-3; D is undetermined. Germline CDR1 reads SGHDT; CDR2 reads YYEEEE. This CDR3 contains 14 residues. V was clipped by 0 bases and J by 3 bases, with 7 bases between them. The CDR3 is CASSLGGNGNTIYF. For the CDR3, the DNA is TGTGCCAGCAGCTTGGGAGGGAATGGAAACACCATATATTTT.

This clonotype came up a few times. The chain employs TRBV9 and TRBJ1-1; D is undetermined. CDR1 is SGDLS, CDR2 YYNGEE, per germline. The CDR3 contains 14 residues. Trimming pared 0 bases from V and 1 base from J, leaving 7 bases between. The CDR3 DNA sequence: TGTGCCAGCAGCGTAGGTCGATGGAACACTGAAGCTTTCTTT. It translates to CASSVGRWNTEAFF. Filled out from reference TRBV9 and TRBJ1-1, the complete variable domain reads DSGVTQTPKHLITATGQRVTLRCSPRSGDLSVYWYQQSLDQGLQFLIQYYNGEERAKGNILERFSAQQFPDLHSELNLSSLELGDSALYFCASSVGRWNTEAFFGQGTRLTVV.

This chain joins TRBV14 and TRBJ1-4; D is undetermined. Germline CDR1 is SGHDN and CDR2 is FVKESK. Trimming took off 1 base at V and 8 bases at J, with 17 bases between the two ends. CDR3 length: 16 residues. CDR3 amino acids: CASSQVIRWAREKLFF. The CDR3 DNA follows: TGTGCCAGCAGCCAAGTGATCCGCTGGGCTAGGGAAAAACTGTTTTTT.

The rearrangement joins TRBV20-1 to TRBJ1-4; TRBD1 is a possible D gene (6 bases). The CDR3 sequence is 14 residues long. V was pared by 5 bases and J by 6 bases, with 16 bases between. Germline V CDR1 and CDR2: DFQATT, SNEGSKA (reference sequence). CDR3 residues: CSALEGGRDEKLFF. CDR3 nucleotides: TGCAGTGCTCTGGAGGGGGGAAGGGATGAAAAACTGTTTTTT.

This clonotype was picked up a small number of times. J is TRBJ1-4 and V is TRBV2; no reliable D call. This CDR3 spans 11 amino acids. V lost 8 bases and J 8 bases, leaving 9 bases between the germline ends. Germline values: CDR1 SNHLY, CDR2 FYNNEI. The CDR3 DNA reads as TGTGCCAGCGTCTTTGGGGAAAAACTGTTTTTT. Protein: CASVFGEKLFF. The full variable domain, completed using reference TRBV2 and TRBJ1-4, is EPEVTQTPSHQVTQMGQEVILRCVPISNHLYFYWYRQILGQKVEFLVSFYNNEISEKSEIFDDQFSVERPDGSNFTLKIRSTKLEDSAMYFCASVFGEKLFFGSGTQLSVL.

The chain is built from TRBV6-5 and TRBJ2-4, with a possible D match to TRBD1 (5 bases). Between the trimmed V and J ends, which lost 6 bases and 6 bases, there was a span of 18 bases. CDR1 is MNHEY, CDR2 SVGAGI, per germline. CDR3 length equals 15 residues. The CDR3 loop is CASRTGSQGINIQYF. DNA for the CDR3: TGTGCCAGCAGAACCGGAAGCCAGGGAATAAACATTCAGTACTTC.

V is TRBV5-1 and J is TRBJ2-3; D is uncertain. Trimming removed 2 bases from V and 4 bases from J, with 2 bases in between. Looked up from germline, CDR1 is SGHRS and CDR2 is YFSETQ. The CDR3 consists of 11 residues. The CDR3 spells CASSFADTQYF. Written as DNA, the CDR3 is TGCGCCAGCAGCTTTGCAGATACGCAGTATTTT.

This clonotype was detected a few times. This chain connects TRBV5-1 to TRBJ1-1, with 12 bases fitting TRBD1. CDR3 length: 16 residues. CDR1 SGHRS and CDR2 YFSETQ come from the germline V gene. With V trimmed by 1 base and J by 5 bases, 6 bases remained unmatched. CDR3 amino acids: CASSLTGTGGGTEAFF. CDR3 coding DNA: TGCGCCAGCAGCTTGACTGGGACAGGGGGCGGAACTGAAGCTTTCTTT.

V and J are TRBV20-1 and TRBJ2-3; tentatively, D is TRBD1 or TRBD2 (6 bases each). Germline assignment: CDR1 DFQATT and CDR2 SNEGSKA (reference sequence). The CDR3 covers 16 residues. Trimming took off 6 bases at V and 3 bases at J, with 22 bases between the two ends. The CDR3: CSAPVGGASRTDTQYF. CDR3 sequence (DNA): TGCAGTGCACCCGTGGGGGGCGCGAGTAGGACAGATACGCAGTATTTT.

V usage is TRBV9 and J usage is TRBJ2-7, with D unresolved. The V and J ends lost 3 bases and 6 bases respectively, with 10 bases between them. CDR1 and CDR2 (germline): SGDLS, YYNGEE. This CDR3 has 12 amino acids. The CDR3 region has the DNA TGTGCCAGCAGCGGCACGGGTGGCGAGCAGTACTTC. Translating it yields CASSGTGGEQYF.

The chain has TRBV5-1 and TRBJ2-1; D is ambiguous. Germline assignment: CDR1 SGHRS and CDR2 YFSETQ. The CDR3 is 13 amino acids. V was cut by 0 bases and J by 5 bases, with 6 bases left in between. CDR3 DNA sequence: TGCGCCAGCAGCTTGGAAGAGAACAATGAGCAGTTCTTC. It yields the protein CASSLEENNEQFF. Supplemented by reference TRBV5-1 and TRBJ2-1, the full variable domain reads KAGVTQTPRYLIKTRGQQVTLSCSPISGHRSVSWYQQTPGQGLQFLFEYFSETQRNKGNFPGRFSGRQFSNSRSEMNVSTLELGDSALYLCASSLEENNEQFFGPGTRLTVL.

In its sample, this clonotype was seen a few times. The chain uses TRBV12-3 or TRBV12-4 and TRBJ2-2; no firm D call. CDR3 length: 14 amino acids. V shed 5 bases and J shed 6 bases, with 13 bases lying between them. In DNA form, the CDR3 reads TGTGCCAGCAGTGCCTCTTCTAGGTCCGGGGAGCTGTTTTTT. Translation gives CASSASSRSGELFF.

This clonotype was counted ten times or more. This sequence joins TRBV4-1 and TRBJ2-2, with D maybe TRBD1 (5 bases). CDR1 is MGHRA, CDR2 YSYEKL, per germline. The V end was cut by 2 bases, the J end by 1 base, with 5 bases between. This CDR3 comprises 14 residues. This chain's CDR3 is CASSQQGNTGELFF. The CDR3 bases are TGCGCCAGCAGCCAACAGGGGAACACCGGGGAGCTGTTTTTT.

This clonotype was observed a handful of times. The chain couples TRBV25-1 to TRBJ1-1, with D uncertain. Looked up from germline, CDR1 is MGHDK and CDR2 is SYGVNS. V was pared by 3 bases and J by 1 base, with 9 bases between. The CDR3 consists of 14 residues. Here the CDR3 DNA reads TGTGCCAGCAGTGAGGCCGGGAAGAACACTGAAGCTTTCTTT. Translated: CASSEAGKNTEAFF. The full variable domain, its missing parts supplied by reference TRBV25-1 and TRBJ1-1, is EADIYQTPRYLVIGTGKKITLECSQTMGHDKMYWYQQDPGMELHLIHYSYGVNSTEKGDLSSESTVSRIRTEHFPLTLESARPSHTSQYLCASSEAGKNTEAFFGQGTRLTVV.

The genes are TRBV5-1 and TRBJ2-7; D unclear. Deletions cut 0 bases from V and 0 bases from J, with 16 bases between. The CDR3 contains 17 residues. Looked up from germline, CDR1 is SGHRS and CDR2 is YFSETQ. In DNA form, the CDR3 reads TGCGCCAGCAGCTTGGATTGGGCCAGGTTAAGCTCCTACGAGCAGTACTTC. Translation: CASSLDWARLSSYEQYF.

This clonotype was counted between two and nine times. This chain connects TRBV2 to TRBJ1-1, with no clear D. The ends were cut back, 5 bases at V and 3 bases at J, with 16 bases in the middle. The CDR3 is 15 amino acids. Germline V lookup: CDR1 SNHLY, CDR2 FYNNEI. The CDR3 is CASSLPPEAYTEAFF. The CDR3 coding sequence is TGTGCCAGCAGTTTACCCCCGGAGGCCTACACTGAAGCTTTCTTT.

This clonotype was detected a few times. The rearrangement joins TRBV7-2 to TRBJ1-1; D not resolved. This CDR3 is 14 amino acids long. Germline CDR1 and CDR2: SGHTA and FQGNSA. The ends were cut back, 5 bases at V and 4 bases at J, with 14 bases in the middle. CDR3 DNA: TGTGCCAGCAGCCCCTCAGGTGTCGGCACTGAAGCTTTCTTT. This codes for CASSPSGVGTEAFF.